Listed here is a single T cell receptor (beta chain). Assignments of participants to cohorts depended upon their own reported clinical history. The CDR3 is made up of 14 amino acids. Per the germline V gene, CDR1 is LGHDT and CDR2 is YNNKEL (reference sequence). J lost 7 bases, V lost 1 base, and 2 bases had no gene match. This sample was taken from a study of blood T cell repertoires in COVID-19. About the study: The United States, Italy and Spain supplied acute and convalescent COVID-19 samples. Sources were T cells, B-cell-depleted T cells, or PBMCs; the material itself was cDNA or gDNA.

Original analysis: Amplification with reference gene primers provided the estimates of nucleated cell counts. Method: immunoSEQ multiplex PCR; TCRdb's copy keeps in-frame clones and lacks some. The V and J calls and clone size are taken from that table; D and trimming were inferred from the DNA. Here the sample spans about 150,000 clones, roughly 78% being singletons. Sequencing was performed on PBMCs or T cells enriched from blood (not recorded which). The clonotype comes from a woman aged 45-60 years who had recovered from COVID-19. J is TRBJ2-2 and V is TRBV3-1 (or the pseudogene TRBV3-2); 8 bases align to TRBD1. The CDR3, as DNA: TGTGCCAGCAGCCAAGCAGGGGGCAGCGGGGAGCTGTTTTTT. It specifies CASSQAGGSGELFF.